What follows describes a single TCR beta chain. The sample comes from a study of shared clonotypes between healthy human individuals. Overall study context: Each donor contributed plates that comprised three CD4 naive, three CD4 memory, two CD8 naive and one CD8 memory.

Sequenced by immunoSEQ multiplex PCR; TCRdb stores in-frame clones only, minus some. Among more than 2,000,000 clones listed, more than 90% were seen once. The receptor was isolated from a young man in good health. Sequencing used naive CD4+ T cells sorted from blood. Noted subset: CD45RA+ positively selected.

CDR3 in amino acids: CSVTSGSGQATGELFF. The CDR3 DNA sequence: TGCAGCGTTACATCCGGGTCGGGACAGGCCACCGGGGAGCTGTTTTTT. V and J are TRBV29-1 and TRBJ2-2; 8 bases match TRBD1. The V and J ends lost 5 bases and 4 bases, in that order; junction bases with no gene match: 12. Germline-derived CDR1 and CDR2 are SQVTM and ANQGSEA. The CDR3 covers 16 residues.